One sample yielded the 10 T cell receptor beta chains listed below, sequenced in a study of control samples from healthy donors and cancer patients. Produced via immunoSEQ multiplex PCR; TCRdb's table is partial and in-frame only. The sample has roughly 63,000 clones; 85% to 90% are singletons. Input material: PBMCs. The receptors were sampled from a man in his sixties with colorectal cancer.

This clone was seen just once. The rearrangement joins TRBV5-1 to TRBJ1-3; 7 bases agree with TRBD1. The V gene's germline CDR1 is SGHRS and CDR2 YFSETQ. The V and J ends lost 3 bases and 0 bases, in that order; junction bases with no gene match: 3. CDR3 length: 15 amino acids. The CDR3 DNA reads as TGCGCCAGCAGCTGGGACAGTCGCTCTGGAAACACCATATATTTT. Protein sequence: CASSWDSRSGNTIYF.

The rearrangement uses TRBV5-6 and TRBJ1-1; D is unresolved. Germline assignment: CDR1 SGHDT and CDR2 YYEEEE. The CDR3 consists of 13 residues. Trimming removed 1 base from V and 0 bases from J, with 4 bases in between. CDR3 amino acids: CASSLLMNTEAFF. DNA of the CDR3: TGTGCCAGCAGCTTGCTTATGAACACTGAAGCTTTCTTT.

The chain has TRBV12-3 or TRBV12-4 and TRBJ1-1; no clear D. The CDR3 is made up of 12 amino acids. V shed 3 bases and J shed 0 bases, with 2 bases lying between them. CDR3 in amino acids: CASSFLNTEAFF. The CDR3 DNA reads as TGTGCCAGCAGTTTTTTGAACACTGAAGCTTTCTTT.

V gene TRBV24-1 combines with J gene TRBJ2-2; the D gene is possibly TRBD1 (5 bases). Germline CDR1 reads KGHDR; CDR2 reads SFDVKD. This CDR3 contains 15 residues. V was trimmed by 4 bases and J by 3 bases, leaving 11 bases between them. CDR3 sequence (DNA): TGTGCCACCAGTGAGCAGGGTCTCGACACCGGGGAGCTGTTTTTT. It encodes CATSEQGLDTGELFF.

The rearrangement joins TRBV5-4 to TRBJ1-1; D unclear. The germline V gene has CDR1 SGHNT and CDR2 YYREEE (reference sequence). This CDR3 comprises 15 residues. Trimming removed 2 bases at V and 2 bases at J, with 13 bases between. The CDR3 is CASSFGVGVNTEAFF. CDR3 coding DNA: TGTGCCAGCAGCTTCGGGGTCGGGGTAAACACTGAAGCTTTCTTT.

This clone came up once. The junction shows a germline mismatch at one end, possibly a read error. V and J are TRBV12-3 or TRBV12-4 and TRBJ2-3; 7 bases fit TRBD2. This CDR3 region has 11 residues. Here the CDR3 reads CASSQTSQLSF. The CDR3 DNA is TGTGCCAGCAGTCAGACTAGCCAACTCAGTTTT.

This clone was picked up one time. The chain recombines TRBV2 with TRBJ2-5, with TRBD2 identical over 11 bases. The CDR3 loop spans 16 amino acids. After removal of 6 bases from V and 5 bases from J, the junction contained 11 bases not matched to a gene. Germline V gene data show CDR1 as SNHLY and CDR2 as FYNNEI. The CDR3 region is CASSAPQGLAGETQYF. CDR3 sequence (DNA): TGTGCCAGCAGCGCCCCGCAAGGACTAGCGGGTGAGACCCAGTACTTC.

This sequence joins TRBV19 and TRBJ1-2; 11 nucleotides agree with TRBD1. V shed 1 base and J 7 bases; nucleotides not matched to a gene: 5. Germline V gives CDR1 LNHDA, CDR2 SQIVND (reference sequence). The CDR3 covers 15 residues. CDR3 amino acids: CASSIGGTGGSGYTF. The CDR3 nucleotides are TGTGCCAGTAGTATAGGCGGGACAGGGGGGAGTGGCTACACCTTC.

The chain combines TRBV4-1 with TRBJ2-5; 9 positions agree with TRBD1. This CDR3 spans 16 amino acids. V lost 3 bases to trimming and J lost 4 bases; unmatched junction nucleotides: 9. CDR1 is MGHRA, CDR2 YSYEKL, per germline. The CDR3 loop is CASSHPTGGFGETQYF. In DNA form, the CDR3 reads TGCGCCAGCAGCCATCCGACAGGGGGATTTGGAGAGACCCAGTACTTC.

The V and J genes are TRBV3-1 (or the pseudogene TRBV3-2) and TRBJ1-6, with D possibly being TRBD1 (5 bases). CDR3 length: 15 amino acids. From germline, CDR1 is LGHDT and CDR2 YNNKEL (reference sequence). V lost 4 bases to trimming and J lost 6 bases, with 13 bases between them. The CDR3 DNA reads TGTGCCAGCAGCCGCATCGACAGTACTAATTCACCCCTCCACTTT. Residues: CASSRIDSTNSPLHF.